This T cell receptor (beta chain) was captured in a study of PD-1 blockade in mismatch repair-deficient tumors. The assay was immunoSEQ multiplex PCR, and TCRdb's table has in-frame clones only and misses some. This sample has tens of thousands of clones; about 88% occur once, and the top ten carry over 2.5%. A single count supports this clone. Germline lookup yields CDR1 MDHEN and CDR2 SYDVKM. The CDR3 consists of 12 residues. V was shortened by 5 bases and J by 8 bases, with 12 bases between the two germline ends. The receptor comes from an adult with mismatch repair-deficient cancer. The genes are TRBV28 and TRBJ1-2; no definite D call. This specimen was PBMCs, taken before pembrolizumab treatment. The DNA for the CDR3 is TGTGCCAGCAGTCCGTTGGTGGCAGGCTACACCTTC. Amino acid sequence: CASSPLVAGYTF.